This TCR beta chain was identified during a study of blood T cells in healthy people across ages (dated by TCRdb to between 2014 and 2017). Background for the entire study: In model experiments, template switching captured about one uniquely barcoded TCR beta cDNA molecule for every two T cells. To avoid experimental bias, donors of different ages were spread randomly across the sequencing lanes. The donors were split into four age groups: young (average about 15 years), middle-aged (39), aged (62) and long-lived (approximately 80). To track age-related changes in TCR beta repertoire diversity, the study relied on deep sequencing normalized with unique cDNA molecular identifiers. Using the same blood draw, the study looked at two additional independent replicas of 1 million unique cDNA reads for two donors, one aged 18 to 30 and the other aged 80 or older. Study-wide findings and limitations: Compared with the aged group, the long-lived group had more naive CD4+ T cells, fewer expanded clones and increased TCR diversity, a pattern suggesting age selection. Conclusive comparison of naive and antigen-experienced compartments was prevented by the profiling of bulk unsorted PBMCs. As age increased, observed TCR beta diversity per million T cells dropped in a roughly linear way, and a significant reduction was already evident by age roughly 36. Total diversity estimates from one million sequenced T cells were considered lower bounds and underestimates. The percentage of naive T cells measured by flow cytometry correlated strongly with observed TCR beta diversity. The CMV infection status of donors was not known, potentially confounding age-related changes in expanded clonotypes.

The approximately 40 donors, aged about 6 to 95 years, were systemically healthy Caucasian individuals from Russia. Each donor gave ten milliliters of peripheral blood, collected into EDTA-treated Vacutainer tubes. Ficoll-Paque density-gradient centrifugation was used to isolate PBMCs, with at least 6.5 million per sample. Trizol reagent was used to extract total RNA from PBMCs, with at least 6 micrograms per sample. For every donor, flow cytometry on a PBMC aliquot measured the percentage of naive CD45RAhigh/CD27high T cells. From the cysteine through the phenylalanine, the CDR3 covers 15 amino acids. The entry retains the CDR3 DNA only, 45 bases that are in frame from base 1. Compared with germline, V lacks 3 bases and J lacks 7 bases; bases without a gene match: 5. CDR1 and CDR2, looked up from the germline V gene (reference sequence), are SEHNR and FQNEAQ. Remarks on this clonotype: Its binding antigen is unknown. The input lacks base qualities; no much larger clone sits a single base away.

Receptor libraries were prepared by 5' RACE. A second PCR of roughly 7 to 12 cycles was performed with a sample-barcoded 5' primer and a J-beta primer mix. A template-switch 5' adaptor carrying 12 random nucleotides introduced a unique molecular identifier onto each TCR beta cDNA molecule. Each sample yielded at least 3 million CDR3-containing paired-end reads. All of the RNA was converted into first-strand cDNA using the Mint cDNA synthesis kit, with a TRBC-specific oligonucleotide serving as the primer. Following uracil-DNA glycosylase treatment, a first 18-cycle PCR with universal primers M1SS and BC2_uni_R was performed on all cDNA. As for how the authors treated the data: For normalization, 1 million high-quality reads, each with a distinct molecular identifier, were randomly selected from each sample. Instead of being binned into consensus sequences, reads with shared molecular identifiers were discarded. CDR3 identification, clonotype clustering and error correction used MiTCR with a Q25 quality threshold and the strictest error-elimination algorithm. A nonparametric unseen species model with Euler transformation was used to estimate a lower bound on total TCR beta diversity. Using fastp at Q25 and MiXCR, TCRdb reprocessed the public reads and kept productive beta chains. All rows with the same CDR3 protein become a single entry with the most common DNA and genes. It is TCRdb's table, rather than the study itself, that gives the V and J calls and clone size. In all, the sample holds some 1,800,000 distinct CDR3 sequences, and around 40% of those were seen once. The biggest ten clones account for roughly 23% of the sample.

This TCR was sampled from a human donor in good health. This chain is built from TRBV7-9 and TRBJ2-1; TRBD1 matches 11 bases in the middle. Sequenced input: blood. CDR3 loop: CASSFAGTGGNEQFF. The base sequence is TGTGCCAGCAGCTTCGCCGGGACAGGGGGTAATGAGCAGTTCTTC.